Listed below are T cell receptor beta chains from one sample, sequenced in a study of Ad26.COV2.S vaccination and SARS-CoV-2 variants. Data came from immunoSEQ multiplex PCR; TCRdb stores just in-frame clones and leaves some out. The top ten clones hold more than 1.5% of a sample with 440,000 or so clones, around 89% of them seen once. Sequencing used peripheral blood, obtained in a trial of Ad26.COV2.S vaccine versus placebo. These receptors all stem from a person between 18 and 65 years old who received the Ad26.COV2.S COVID-19 vaccine or a placebo. The CDR3 runs from the conserved cysteine through the conserved F or W. The D gene is left open where the match is weak. Where a row states a size, it is once, few, many or the class of an expanded clone; other rows omit it.

J	V	D	size	DNA	CDR3
TRBJ1-5	TRBV3-1/TRBV3-2	-	few	TGTGCCAGCAGCCAAGATCTGGCGGGCTCACGGCCCCAGCATTTT	CASSQDLAGSRPQHF
TRBJ1-4	TRBV30	TRBD1	once	TGTGCCTGGAGTGTAAAGCATAGGGCCAGGGGGGATGAAAAACTGTTTTTT	CAWSVKHRARGDEKLFF
TRBJ1-6	TRBV4-3	-	-	TGCGCCAGCCGCCGGGGGGAGAATTCACCCCTCCACTTT	CASRRGENSPLHF
TRBJ2-5	TRBV5-6	-	-	TGTGCCAGCAGCCAGGTATGGGGAGAGACCCAGTACTTC	CASSQVWGETQYF
TRBJ1-2	TRBV2	-	-	TGTGCCAGCAGTGCCCCCTATGGCTACACCTTC	CASSAPYGYTF
TRBJ2-5	TRBV10-2	-	-	TGCGCCAGCACTATAAACTGGAGAGAGACCCAGTACTTC	CASTINWRETQYF
TRBJ2-7	TRBV27	-	-	TGTGCCAGCAGTCCTACCCCCGGGGGCGAGCAGTACTTC	CASSPTPGGEQYF
TRBJ1-5	TRBV27	TRBD1	-	TGTGCCAGCAGAACTACAATAGGGGGCTGGGATCAGCCCCAGCATTTT	CASRTTIGGWDQPQHF
TRBJ2-7	TRBV7-2	TRBD2	-	TGTGCCAGCAGCTTTGGGAGGGCAGCCTACGAGCAGTACTTC	CASSFGRAAYEQYF
TRBJ2-1	TRBV6-5	-	-	TGTGCCAGCAGTCCTAGCTCCTACAATGAGCAGTTCTTC	CASSPSSYNEQFF
TRBJ2-7	TRBV19	TRBD2	-	TGTGCCAGTAGTCGGTCGGGAGGGTTTTCCTACGAGCAGTACTTC	CASSRSGGFSYEQYF
TRBJ1-2	TRBV19	-	-	TGTGCCAGTAACGGAGCAGGGGAGGGAAACTATGGCTACACCTTC	CASNGAGEGNYGYTF
TRBJ1-1	TRBV3-1/TRBV3-2	-	-	TGTGCCAGCAGCCAAGACCTGGGGTTGAACACTGAAGCTTTCTTT	CASSQDLGLNTEAFF
TRBJ2-3	TRBV27	TRBD2	-	TGTGCCAGCAGAAGATGGACTAGCGGTAGCACAGATACGCAGTATTTT	CASRRWTSGSTDTQYF
TRBJ2-3	TRBV27	-	-	TGTGCCAGCAGCCAGTTGACGTTGGATACGCAGTATTTT	CASSQLTLDTQYF
TRBJ2-5	TRBV3-1/TRBV3-2	TRBD2	-	TGTGCCAGCAGCCAAGGTATCGGGACTAGCGGAGAGACCCAGTACTTC	CASSQGIGTSGETQYF
TRBJ1-2	TRBV6-6	-	-	TGTGCCAGCAAGCTCTCAGGGGCGGTCTCCTATGGCTACACCTTC	CASKLSGAVSYGYTF
TRBJ2-1	TRBV10-2	TRBD2	once	TGCGCCATCCGACTAGCGGGAGACTTGAATGAGCAGTTCTTC	CAIRLAGDLNEQFF
TRBJ2-2	TRBV5-1	TRBD1	-	TGCGCCAGCAGCCCAAATTTGTCCGACAGGGTGGGCACCGGGGAGCTGTTTTTT	CASSPNLSDRVGTGELFF
TRBJ2-1	TRBV29-1	TRBD2	-	TGCAGCGTTGAAACTCGAGGGACTAGCGGGGGGCCTCACTCCTACAATGAGCAGTTCTTC	CSVETRGTSGGPHSYNEQFF
TRBJ1-1	TRBV6-2/TRBV6-3	-	-	TGTGCCAGCAGTTACCGCGTTATAACCCATGGGCCTGAAGCTTTCTTT	CASSYRVITHGPEAFF
TRBJ2-7	TRBV27	-	-	TGTGCCAGCAGTGCGAACGGGGACTACGAGCAGTACTTC	CASSANGDYEQYF
TRBJ2-3	TRBV29-1	-	-	TGCAGCGTTGATAACAGGGATACAGATACGCAGTATTTT	CSVDNRDTDTQYF
TRBJ2-7	TRBV29-1	-	-	TGCAGCGTCAAAATTTTAGGGGGGAGCGAGCAGTACTTC	CSVKILGGSEQYF
TRBJ1-6	TRBV4-1	-	-	TGCGCCAGCAGAAGAATTAACTCCTATAATTCACCCCTCCACTTT	CASRRINSYNSPLHF
TRBJ1-2	TRBV12-1	-	-	TGTGCCAGCAGCTTTGGGATTGCACACCACATAGACGGCTACACCTTC	CASSFGIAHHIDGYTF
TRBJ2-2	TRBV5-1	-	few	TGCGCCAGCAGGCTAAGAATAGCAGCCACCGGGGAGCTGTTTTTT	CASRLRIAATGELFF
TRBJ2-4	TRBV28	TRBD2	-	TGTGCCAGCACCCCGGGGGGGAGAAACATTCAGTACTTC	CASTPGGRNIQYF
TRBJ2-1	TRBV7-2	TRBD2	-	TGTGCCAGCAGCTTAGTAGCTAGCGGGAGCTCCTACAATGAGCAGTTCTTC	CASSLVASGSSYNEQFF
TRBJ2-7	TRBV7-2	-	-	TGTGCCAGCAGCTTATCCTACTACGAGCAGTACTTC	CASSLSYYEQYF
TRBJ1-2	TRBV9	-	-	TGTGCCAGCAGCGTCGAGGGGTCCTATGGCTACACCTTC	CASSVEGSYGYTF
TRBJ1-2	TRBV18	-	-	TGTGCCAGCTCACGAACGACAGGTCCCCGCGGCTATGGCTACACCTTC	CASSRTTGPRGYGYTF
TRBJ2-7	TRBV30	-	-	TGTGCCTGGAGTGTACGGATCCCCTACGAGCAGTACTTC	CAWSVRIPYEQYF
TRBJ1-5	TRBV2	-	-	TGTGCCAGCAGTACGAACCCCAATAATGTGGCCCAGCATTTT	CASSTNPNNVAQHF
TRBJ1-2	TRBV19	-	-	TGTGCCAGTAGTAAAAACGACAGGACCTCCTATGGCTACACCTTC	CASSKNDRTSYGYTF
TRBJ1-2	TRBV7-9	TRBD1	-	TGTGCCAGCAGCTTAGGGGACAGGGGTATCTATGGCTACACCTTC	CASSLGDRGIYGYTF
TRBJ1-2	TRBV7-8	TRBD1	-	TGTGCCAGCAGCTTAGCGCAGACAGGGTATGGCTACACCTTC	CASSLAQTGYGYTF
TRBJ2-2	TRBV5-1	TRBD2	-	TGCGCCAGCAGCTCTAGCGGGGGGGCCGTCGGGGAGCTGTTTTTT	CASSSSGGAVGELFF
TRBJ1-1	TRBV5-4	-	-	TGTGCCAGCAGCTTGAAATCTGGGCCGACCCCGTTGGAAGCTTTCTTT	CASSLKSGPTPLEAFF
TRBJ1-1	TRBV18	-	-	TGTGCCAGCTCACCACGGGCAGGGGTCACGAACACTGAAGCTTTCTTT	CASSPRAGVTNTEAFF
TRBJ2-7	TRBV5-1	-	-	TGCGCCAGCAGCGCTACAGGGACCCACGAGCAGTACTTC	CASSATGTHEQYF
TRBJ2-2	TRBV9	TRBD1	-	TGTGCCAGCAGCCTAACGACAGGGATCGGGGAGCTGTTTTTT	CASSLTTGIGELFF
TRBJ2-4	TRBV27	TRBD2	-	TGTGCCAGCAGTAGCGGGACGGTAGCCAAAAACATTCAGTACTTC	CASSSGTVAKNIQYF
TRBJ2-5	TRBV11-2	-	-	TGTGCCAGCAGCTCGTCGACGGATTTCCAAGAGACCCAGTACTTC	CASSSSTDFQETQYF
TRBJ2-1	TRBV2	-	-	TGTGCCAGCAGTGAAGACAGCTCCTACAATGAGCAGTTCTTC	CASSEDSSYNEQFF
TRBJ1-2	TRBV9	TRBD1	-	TGTGCCAGCAGCGGTGAGGGGACAGGGAATGTCTATGGCTACACCTTC	CASSGEGTGNVYGYTF
TRBJ2-4	TRBV6-2/TRBV6-3	TRBD2	-	TGTGCCAGCAGTTACCCAAGCAGTGGACTAGCGGGAGGGCCGAGAGTAAACATTCAGTACTTC	CASSYPSSGLAGGPRVNIQYF